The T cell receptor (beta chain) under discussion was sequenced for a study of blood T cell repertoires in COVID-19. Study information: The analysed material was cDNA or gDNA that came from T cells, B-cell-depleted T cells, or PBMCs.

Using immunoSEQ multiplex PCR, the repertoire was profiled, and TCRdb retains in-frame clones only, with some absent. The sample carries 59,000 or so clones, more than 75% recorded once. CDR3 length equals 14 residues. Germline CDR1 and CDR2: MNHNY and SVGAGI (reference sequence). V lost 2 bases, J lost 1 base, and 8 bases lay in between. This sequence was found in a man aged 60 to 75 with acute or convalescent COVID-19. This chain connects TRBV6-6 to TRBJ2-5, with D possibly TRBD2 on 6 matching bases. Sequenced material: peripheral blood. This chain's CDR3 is CASSYGGSQETQYF. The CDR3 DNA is TGTGCCAGCAGTTACGGGGGGTCCCAAGAGACCCAGTACTTC.